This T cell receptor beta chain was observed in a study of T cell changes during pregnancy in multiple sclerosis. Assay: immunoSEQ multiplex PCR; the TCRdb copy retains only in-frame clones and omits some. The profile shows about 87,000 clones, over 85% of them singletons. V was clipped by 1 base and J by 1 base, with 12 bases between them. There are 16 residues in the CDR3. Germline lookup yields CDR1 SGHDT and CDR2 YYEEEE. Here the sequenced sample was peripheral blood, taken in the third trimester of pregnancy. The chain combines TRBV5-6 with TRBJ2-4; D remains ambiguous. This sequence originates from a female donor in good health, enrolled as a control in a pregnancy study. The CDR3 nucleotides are TGTGCCAGCAGCTTGTCTCCAGTGTGGGCCAAAAACATTCAGTACTTC. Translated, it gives CASSLSPVWAKNIQYF. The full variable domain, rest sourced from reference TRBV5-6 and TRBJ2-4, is DAGVTQSPTHLIKTRGQQVTLRCSPKSGHDTVSWYQQALGQGPQFIFQYYEEEERQRGNFPDRFSGHQFPNYSSELNVNALLLGDSALYLCASSLSPVWAKNIQYFGAGTRLSVL.